The clone carrying this TCR beta chain was counted between two and nine times. Those patients who had chemo-refractory metastatic non-small-cell lung cancer were given focal radiation along with CTLA-4 blockade through ipilimumab. The sample comes from a study of radiotherapy plus CTLA-4 blockade in lung cancer. The assay was immunoSEQ multiplex PCR, and TCRdb's table has in-frame clones only and misses some. The sample carries 100,000 to 150,000 clones, about nine tenths recorded once. From germline, CDR1 is MNHEY and CDR2 SVGAGI. This CDR3 contains 14 residues. The V end was cut by 0 bases, the J end by 2 bases, with 8 bases between.

The sample in question was peripheral blood, obtained from a patient treated with radiotherapy plus ipilimumab. The sequence was obtained from a human donor with non-small cell lung cancer that progressed on radiotherapy plus ipilimumab. V and J are TRBV6-5 and TRBJ2-7; D not resolved. The DNA of the CDR3 is TGTGCCAGCAGTTACTCGAAGTGGACCTACGAGCAGTACTTC. Amino acids: CASSYSKWTYEQYF.